This TCR beta chain was profiled in a study of CXCR3-negative and CXCR3-positive naive CD8 T cells (dated by TCRdb to between 2019 and 2020). Context from the whole study: In total, about 150 million TRB reads were obtained, corresponding to roughly 1.5 +/- 0.3 million reads per library. Diversity and physicochemical repertoire analyses were performed on around 10 donors pooled from two independent experiments. Naive subsets from a handful of donors and memory cells from 3 donors were included in the TRBV-TRBJ cluster analysis. Study-level results and caveats: TRBV-TRBJ usage was similar between naive CXCR3-negative and CXCR3-positive cells from the same donor, while memory cells showed distinct patterns. Because CXCR3 expression was partially decreased after cryopreservation, freshly isolated PBMCs were used for most assays. Because surface CD5, which is linked to self-reactivity in mice, was comparable between the naive subsets, TCR interaction strength was also inferred from TRB CDR3 physicochemical properties. Comparably high repertoire diversity was found in both naive subsets, whereas much lower repertoire diversity was found in memory CD8+ T cells.

Remarks on this clonotype: This clone's antigen is unknown.

Reads for this sample came from a NextSeq 550. The Human TCR Profiling Kit (MiLaboratory) was used to make UMI-labeled 5' RACE TRB cDNA libraries. The full amount of extracted RNA was used for cDNA synthesis, and the full amount of resulting cDNA was used for PCR amplification. The libraries were made side by side, with each library going through the same number of PCR cycles. Regarding the original processing steps: With a requirement of at least two reads per UMI, MIGEC and MiXCR extracted about 50,000 +/- 10,000 unique UMI-labeled TRB cDNA molecules per library. An average of about 40,000 +/- 10,000 functional in-frame TRB CDR3 nucleotide clonotypes without stop codons was found per library. After downsampling to 5000 UMI-labeled TRB molecules per sample, diversity metrics, including normalized Shannon-Wiener and Chao1, were computed in VDJtools. For the central five CDR3 residues, VDJtools calculated physicochemical properties weighted by clonotype size, namely interaction energy, strength, volume and Kidera factor 4. After the reads were reprocessed by TCRdb, one entry was made per CDR3 protein sequence, with no DNA. The V and J calls reflect TCRdb's pipeline rather than the authors' work. For this sample, the table gives roughly 48,000 distinct CDR3 sequences. About 15% of the sample rests with the top ten.

Inclusive of the bounding cysteine and phenylalanine, the CDR3 is 16 residues long. No DNA is recorded. According to the germline V gene, CDR1 reads LGHNA and CDR2 reads YSLEER. Each CD8+ T cell subset was flow-sorted in triplicate, with roughly 300,000 cells per subset placed directly into RLT lysis buffer. Peripheral blood mononuclear cells were isolated from buffy coats using standard density gradient centrifugation. Total RNA was extracted from sorted cells using an RNeasy Mini Kit. The source material was memory CD8+ T cells from blood. The sample's cell subset or site label, in plain terms: conventional CD8+ memory T cells (TMEM), sorted as controls. The V and J genes are TRBV4-3 and TRBJ2-1; the TRBD2 assignment by TCRdb is unverifiable without DNA. The sequence came from a human donor in good health. Some clones in this sample may be carry-over from other donors' samples. The CDR3 region: CASSQEAGGGYNEQFF.